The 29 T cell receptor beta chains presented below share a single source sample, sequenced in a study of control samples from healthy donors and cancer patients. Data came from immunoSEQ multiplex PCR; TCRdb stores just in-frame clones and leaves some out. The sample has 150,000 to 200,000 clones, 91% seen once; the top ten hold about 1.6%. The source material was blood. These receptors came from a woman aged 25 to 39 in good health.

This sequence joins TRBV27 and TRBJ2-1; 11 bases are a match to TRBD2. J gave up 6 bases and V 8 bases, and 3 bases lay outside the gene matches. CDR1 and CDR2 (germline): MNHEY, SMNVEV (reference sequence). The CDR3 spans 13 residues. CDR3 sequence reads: CASWLAGGNEQFF. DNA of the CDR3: TGTGCCAGCTGGCTAGCGGGAGGCAATGAGCAGTTCTTC.

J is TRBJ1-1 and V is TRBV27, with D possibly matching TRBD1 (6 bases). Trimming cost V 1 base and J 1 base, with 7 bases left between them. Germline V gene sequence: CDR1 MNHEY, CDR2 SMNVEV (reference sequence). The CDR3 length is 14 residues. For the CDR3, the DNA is TGTGCCAGCAGTTTATTGGGACAGAACACTGAAGCTTTCTTT. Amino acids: CASSLLGQNTEAFF.

The CDR3 DNA is TGTGCCAGCAGTGAGAACCTTAACTATGGCTACACCTTC. Encoded protein: CASSENLNYGYTF. V gene TRBV6-1 combines with J gene TRBJ1-2; D not certain. The germline CDR1 and CDR2 sequences are MNHNS and SASEGT. The CDR3 totals 13 residues. V dropped 3 bases and J dropped 1 base, with 6 bases sitting between them.

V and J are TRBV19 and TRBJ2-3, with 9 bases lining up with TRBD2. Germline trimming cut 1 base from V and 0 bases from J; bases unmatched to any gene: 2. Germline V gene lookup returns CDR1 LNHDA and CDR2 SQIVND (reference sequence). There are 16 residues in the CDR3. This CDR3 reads CASSIGLAASTDTQYF. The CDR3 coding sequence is TGTGCCAGTAGTATAGGACTAGCGGCTAGCACAGATACGCAGTATTTT.

The CDR3 DNA reads TGTGCCAGCAGCAGAGCCAGTGAAGCTTTCTTT. The encoded protein is CASSRASEAFF. The rearrangement joins TRBV3-1 (or the pseudogene TRBV3-2) to TRBJ1-1; no firm D call. Germline lookup yields CDR1 LGHDT and CDR2 YNNKEL (reference sequence). V was clipped by 5 bases and J by 7 bases, with 8 bases between them. The CDR3 consists of 11 residues.

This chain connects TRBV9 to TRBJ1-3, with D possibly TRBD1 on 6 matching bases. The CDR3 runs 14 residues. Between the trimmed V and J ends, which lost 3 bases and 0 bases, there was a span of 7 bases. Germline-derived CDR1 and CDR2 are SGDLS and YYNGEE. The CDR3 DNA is TGTGCCAGCAGCGCGACAGGCTCTGGAAACACCATATATTTT. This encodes CASSATGSGNTIYF.

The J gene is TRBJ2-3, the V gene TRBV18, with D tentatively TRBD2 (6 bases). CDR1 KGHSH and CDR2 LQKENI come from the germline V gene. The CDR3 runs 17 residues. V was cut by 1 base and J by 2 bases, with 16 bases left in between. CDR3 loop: CASSPQPPGRPTDTQYF. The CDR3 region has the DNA TGTGCCAGCTCACCACAGCCGCCAGGGAGGCCCACAGATACGCAGTATTTT.

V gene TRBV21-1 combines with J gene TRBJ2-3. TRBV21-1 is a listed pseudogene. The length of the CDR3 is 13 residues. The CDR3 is CASSPPSTDTQYF. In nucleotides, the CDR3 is TGTGCCAGCAGCCCACCTAGCACAGATACGCAGTATTTT.

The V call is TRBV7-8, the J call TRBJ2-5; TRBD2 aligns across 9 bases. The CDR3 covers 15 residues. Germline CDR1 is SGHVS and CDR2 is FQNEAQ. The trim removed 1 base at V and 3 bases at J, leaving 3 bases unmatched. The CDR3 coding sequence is TGTGCCAGCAGCTTAGGCGGGAGGGACAAAGAGACCCAGTACTTC. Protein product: CASSLGGRDKETQYF.

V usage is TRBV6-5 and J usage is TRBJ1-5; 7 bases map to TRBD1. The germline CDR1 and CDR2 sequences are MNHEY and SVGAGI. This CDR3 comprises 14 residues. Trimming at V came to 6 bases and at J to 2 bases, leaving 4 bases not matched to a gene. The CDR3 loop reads CASRSGTGNQPQHF. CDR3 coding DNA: TGTGCCAGCAGGTCGGGGACAGGCAATCAGCCCCAGCATTTT.

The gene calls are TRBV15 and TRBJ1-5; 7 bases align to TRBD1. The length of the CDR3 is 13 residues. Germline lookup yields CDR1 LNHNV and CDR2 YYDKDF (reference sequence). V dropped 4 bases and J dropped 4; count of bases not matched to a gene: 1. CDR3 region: CATSTGQNQPQHF. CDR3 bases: TGTGCCACCAGCACGGGACAGAATCAGCCCCAGCATTTT.

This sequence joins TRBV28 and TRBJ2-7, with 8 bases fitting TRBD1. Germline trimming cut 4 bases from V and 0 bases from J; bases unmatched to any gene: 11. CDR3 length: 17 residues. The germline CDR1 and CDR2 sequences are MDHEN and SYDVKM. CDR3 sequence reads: CASSYPQQGGGSYEQYF. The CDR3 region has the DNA TGTGCCAGCAGTTATCCCCAACAGGGGGGAGGCTCCTACGAGCAGTACTTC.

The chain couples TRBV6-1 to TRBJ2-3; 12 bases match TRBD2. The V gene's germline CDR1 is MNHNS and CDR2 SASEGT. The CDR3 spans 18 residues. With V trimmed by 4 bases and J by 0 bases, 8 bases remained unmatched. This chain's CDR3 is CASSGGLAGSPSTDTQYF. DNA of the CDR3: TGTGCCAGCAGTGGCGGACTAGCGGGATCCCCTAGCACAGATACGCAGTATTTT.

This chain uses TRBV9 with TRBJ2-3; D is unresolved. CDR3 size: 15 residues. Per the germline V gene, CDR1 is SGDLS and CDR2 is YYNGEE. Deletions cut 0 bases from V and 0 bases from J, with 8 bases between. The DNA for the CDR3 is TGTGCCAGCAGCGTAGACGGGTCGAGCACAGATACGCAGTATTTT. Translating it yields CASSVDGSSTDTQYF.

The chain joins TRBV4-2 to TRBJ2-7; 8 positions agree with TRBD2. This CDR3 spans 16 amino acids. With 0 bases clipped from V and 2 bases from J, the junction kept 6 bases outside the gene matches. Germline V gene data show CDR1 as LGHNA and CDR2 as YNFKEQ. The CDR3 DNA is TGTGCCAGCAGCCAAGATGGGGGCGGGGGGACCTACGAGCAGTACTTC. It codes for CASSQDGGGGTYEQYF.

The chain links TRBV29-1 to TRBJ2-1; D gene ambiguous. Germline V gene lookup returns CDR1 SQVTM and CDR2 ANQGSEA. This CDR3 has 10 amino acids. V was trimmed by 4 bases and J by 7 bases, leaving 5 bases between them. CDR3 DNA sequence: TGCAGCGTTGCGGAGAATGAGCAGTTCTTC. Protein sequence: CSVAENEQFF.

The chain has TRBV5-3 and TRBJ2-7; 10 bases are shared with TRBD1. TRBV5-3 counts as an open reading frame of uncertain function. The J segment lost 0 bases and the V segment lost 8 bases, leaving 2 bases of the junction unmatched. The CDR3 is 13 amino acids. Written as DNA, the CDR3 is TGTGCCAGGGGGGACAGGGGCTCCTACGAGCAGTACTTC. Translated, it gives CARGDRGSYEQYF.

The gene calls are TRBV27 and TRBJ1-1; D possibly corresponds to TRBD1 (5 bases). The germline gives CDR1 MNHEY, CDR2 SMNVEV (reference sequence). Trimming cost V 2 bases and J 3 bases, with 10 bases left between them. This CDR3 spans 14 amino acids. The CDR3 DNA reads TGTGCCAGCAGTTTACGGGGACGGGACACTGAAGCTTTCTTT. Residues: CASSLRGRDTEAFF.

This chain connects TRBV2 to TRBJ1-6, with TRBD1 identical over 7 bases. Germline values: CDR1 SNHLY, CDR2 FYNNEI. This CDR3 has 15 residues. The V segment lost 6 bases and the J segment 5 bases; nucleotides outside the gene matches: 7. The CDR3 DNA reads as TGTGCCAGCAGGGGGACAGTTCGGGATAATTCACCCCTCCACTTT. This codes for CASRGTVRDNSPLHF.

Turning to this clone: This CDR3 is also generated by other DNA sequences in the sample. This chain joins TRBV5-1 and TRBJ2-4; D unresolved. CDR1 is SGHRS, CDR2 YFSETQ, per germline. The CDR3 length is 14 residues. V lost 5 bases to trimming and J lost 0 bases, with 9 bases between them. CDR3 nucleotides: TGCGCCAGCAGGGGCGACTTAGCCAAAAACATTCAGTACTTC. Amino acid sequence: CASRGDLAKNIQYF.

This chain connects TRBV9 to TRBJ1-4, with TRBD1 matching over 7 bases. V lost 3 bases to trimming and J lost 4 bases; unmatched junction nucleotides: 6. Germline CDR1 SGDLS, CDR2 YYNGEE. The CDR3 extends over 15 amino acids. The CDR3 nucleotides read TGTGCCAGCAGCGATGGACAGGACCTTAATGAAAAACTGTTTTTT. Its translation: CASSDGQDLNEKLFF. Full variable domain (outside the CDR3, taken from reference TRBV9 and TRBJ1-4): DSGVTQTPKHLITATGQRVTLRCSPRSGDLSVYWYQQSLDQGLQFLIQYYNGEERAKGNILERFSAQQFPDLHSELNLSSLELGDSALYFCASSDGQDLNEKLFFGSGTQLSVL.

The CDR3 spells CASSADSSGNTIYF. CDR3 DNA: TGTGCCAGCAGCGCGGACAGCTCTGGAAACACCATATATTTT. The chain recombines TRBV7-2 with TRBJ1-3, with a weak D call TRBD1 (6 bases). Per germline, CDR1 SGHTA and CDR2 FQGNSA. The CDR3 loop spans 14 amino acids. The V gene lost 5 bases and the J gene lost 0 bases, with 8 bases spanning the gap.

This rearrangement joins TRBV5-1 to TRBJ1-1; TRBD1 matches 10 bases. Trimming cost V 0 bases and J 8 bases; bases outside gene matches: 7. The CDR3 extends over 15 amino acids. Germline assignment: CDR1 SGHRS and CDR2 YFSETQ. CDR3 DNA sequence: TGCGCCAGCAGCTTGGCGGGGACAGGGGTGGAGGAAGCTTTCTTT. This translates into CASSLAGTGVEEAFF.

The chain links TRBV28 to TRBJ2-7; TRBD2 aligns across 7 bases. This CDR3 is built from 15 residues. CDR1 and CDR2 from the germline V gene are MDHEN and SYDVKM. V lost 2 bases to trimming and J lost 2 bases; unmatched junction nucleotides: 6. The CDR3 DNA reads TGTGCCAGCAGTTTAATTAGCGGGCAAGCCTACGAGCAGTACTTC. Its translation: CASSLISGQAYEQYF.

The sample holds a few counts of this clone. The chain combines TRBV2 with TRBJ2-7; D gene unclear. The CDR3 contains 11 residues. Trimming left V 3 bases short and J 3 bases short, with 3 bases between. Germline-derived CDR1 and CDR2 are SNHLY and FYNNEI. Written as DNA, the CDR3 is TGTGCCAGCAGTGAGGGCTACGAGCAGTACTTC. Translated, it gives CASSEGYEQYF.

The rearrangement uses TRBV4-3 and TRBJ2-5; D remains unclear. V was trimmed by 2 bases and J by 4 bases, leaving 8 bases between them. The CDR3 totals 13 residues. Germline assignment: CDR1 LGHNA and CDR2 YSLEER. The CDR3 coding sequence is TGCGCCAGCAGCCAATCCGACGGAGAGACCCAGTACTTC. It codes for CASSQSDGETQYF.

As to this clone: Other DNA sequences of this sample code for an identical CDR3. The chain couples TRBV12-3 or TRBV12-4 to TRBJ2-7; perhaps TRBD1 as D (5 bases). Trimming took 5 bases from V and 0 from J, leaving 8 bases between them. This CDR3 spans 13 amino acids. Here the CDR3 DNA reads TGTGCCAGCAGTCCTGACAGCTCCTACGAGCAGTACTTC. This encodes CASSPDSSYEQYF.

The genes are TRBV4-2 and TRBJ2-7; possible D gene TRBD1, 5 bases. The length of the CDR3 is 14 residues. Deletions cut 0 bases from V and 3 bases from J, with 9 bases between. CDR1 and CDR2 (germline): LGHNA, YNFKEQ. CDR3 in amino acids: CASSQEVQGYEQYF. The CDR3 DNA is TGTGCCAGCAGCCAAGAGGTCCAGGGCTACGAGCAGTACTTC.

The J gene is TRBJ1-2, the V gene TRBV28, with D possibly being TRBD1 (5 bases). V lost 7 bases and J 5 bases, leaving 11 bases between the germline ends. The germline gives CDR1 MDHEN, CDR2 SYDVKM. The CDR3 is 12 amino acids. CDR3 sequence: CASNTRQYGYTF. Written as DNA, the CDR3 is TGTGCCAGCAACACAAGACAGTATGGCTACACCTTC.